The 20 T cell receptor beta chains listed next were all sequenced from one sample in a study of T-cell reconstitution after alpha-beta-depleted transplantation in children. Unique molecular identifiers were used in preparing the TCRbeta library. TCRdb called the PCR reads again in MiXCR, with one record for every CDR3 protein. Of about 250,000 distinct CDR3 sequences in the sample, roughly 25% were seen once. Sequenced here: PBMCs, mostly from graft donor cells, sampled 360 days after TCRalphabeta/CD19-depleted stem cell transplant. These receptors all come from a female patient younger than 10 who had a stem cell transplant for congenital amegakaryocytic thrombocytopenia, so the T cells may come from the graft donor.

V usage is TRBV28 and J usage is TRBJ2-3; 8 positions match TRBD2. Germline CDR1 and CDR2: MDHEN and SYDVKM. Trimming took 4 bases from V and 3 from J; bases not matched to a gene: 18. CDR3 length: 19 residues. CDR3 protein: CASSSPWSGGIQGTDTQYF. CDR3 coding DNA: TGTGCCAGCAGTTCCCCCTGGAGCGGGGGCATCCAAGGGACAGATACGCAGTATTTT.

The gene calls are TRBV7-9 and TRBJ2-7; weak D call: TRBD1 (5 bases). Germline V gene sequence: CDR1 SEHNR, CDR2 FQNEAQ (reference sequence). CDR3 size: 13 residues. V was trimmed by 3 bases and J by 3 bases, leaving 9 bases between them. This CDR3 is CASSLDTSYEQYF. The CDR3 bases are TGTGCCAGCAGCTTGGACACCAGCTACGAGCAGTACTTC.

This clonotype appeared a few times. CDR3 bases: TGCGCCAGCAGCCCGGCCTGGGACAGGGCGAGGTCCGAGCAGTACTTC. Protein: CASSPAWDRARSEQYF. The chain uses TRBV5-1 and TRBJ2-7, with 9 nucleotides matching TRBD1. V dropped 4 bases and J dropped 6; count of bases not matched to a gene: 14. Germline CDR1 reads SGHRS; CDR2 reads YFSETQ. This CDR3 is built from 16 residues.

The V and J genes are TRBV10-3 and TRBJ1-4; 12 bases map to TRBD1. Germline V gene data show CDR1 as ENHRY and CDR2 as SYGVKD. The length of the CDR3 is 12 residues. V lost 8 bases to trimming and J lost 8 bases; unmatched junction nucleotides: 0. In DNA, the CDR3 is TGTGCCATCGGGACAGGGGGCGAAAAACTGTTTTTT. It codes for CAIGTGGEKLFF.

This clonotype showed up many times. The V gene is TRBV12-3 or TRBV12-4, the J gene TRBJ2-7; a possible D gene is TRBD2 (5 bases). V was shortened by 6 bases and J by 4 bases, with 10 bases between the two germline ends. The CDR3 sequence is 12 residues long. CDR3 amino acids: CASSHGLYEQYF. The CDR3 DNA sequence: TGTGCCAGCAGCCACGGACTGTACGAGCAGTACTTC.

V usage is TRBV12-3 or TRBV12-4 and J usage is TRBJ1-2; the D gene is possibly TRBD1 (5 bases). Trimming pared 3 bases from V and 1 base from J, leaving 9 bases between. CDR3 length equals 14 residues. CDR3 nucleotides: TGTGCCAGCAGTTTGGGACTGCTTAACTATGGCTACACCTTC. This codes for CASSLGLLNYGYTF.

This chain joins TRBV5-1 and TRBJ2-1, with D possibly TRBD1 on 5 matching bases. The CDR3 is 17 residues long. Looked up from germline, CDR1 is SGHRS and CDR2 is YFSETQ. V gave up 3 bases and J gave up 3 bases, with 19 bases separating them. This chain's CDR3 is CASSSPWQGHFYNEQFF. The CDR3 nucleotides read TGCGCCAGCAGCTCCCCGTGGCAGGGCCACTTCTACAATGAGCAGTTCTTC.

This clonotype was seen only a few times. This sequence joins TRBV12-3 or TRBV12-4 and TRBJ2-3; D ambiguous. Trimming left V 3 bases short and J 6 bases short, with 13 bases between. The CDR3 extends over 14 amino acids. This CDR3 is CASSLPVWADTQYF. In DNA form, the CDR3 reads TGTGCCAGCAGTTTGCCGGTCTGGGCGGATACGCAGTATTTT.

This clonotype has at least ten counts. This rearrangement joins TRBV29-1 to TRBJ2-5; no definite D call. Looked up from germline, CDR1 is SQVTM and CDR2 is ANQGSEA. CDR3 length equals 13 residues. The V gene lost 0 bases and the J gene lost 2 bases, with 7 bases spanning the gap. CDR3 protein: CSVEEAWQETQYF. Written as DNA, the CDR3 is TGCAGCGTTGAAGAGGCCTGGCAAGAGACCCAGTACTTC.

This chain uses TRBV5-8 with TRBJ2-1; D unresolved. Germline-derived CDR1 and CDR2 are SGHTS and YDEGEE. This CDR3 is built from 14 residues. The V end lost 4 bases, the J end lost 9 bases, and 17 bases lay between the germline ends. In DNA form, the CDR3 reads TGTGCCAGCAGCGAGTGGACGTCTTCGGGTGAGCAGTTCTTC. Translation: CASSEWTSSGEQFF.

The chain recombines TRBV18 with TRBJ2-7, with 9 bases fitting TRBD1. The CDR3 extends over 15 amino acids. The germline V gene has CDR1 KGHSH and CDR2 LQKENI. J gave up 5 bases and V 5 bases, and 10 bases lay outside the gene matches. CDR3: CASSGQRDRVDEQYF. The CDR3 nucleotides read TGTGCCAGCTCAGGACAGCGGGACAGGGTCGACGAGCAGTACTTC. Full variable domain (rest looked up from reference TRBV18 and TRBJ2-7): NAGVMQNPRHLVRRRGQEARLRCSPMKGHSHVYWYRQLPEEGLKFMVYLQKENIIDESGMPKERFSAEFPKEGPSILRIQQVVRGDSAAYFCASSGQRDRVDEQYFGPGTRLTVT.

The gene calls are TRBV12-3 or TRBV12-4 and TRBJ2-1; no firm D call. The V gene lost 3 bases and the J gene lost 6 bases, with 15 bases spanning the gap. The CDR3 loop spans 15 amino acids. The CDR3 here is CASSFWLVGLNEQFF. CDR3 nucleotide sequence: TGTGCCAGCAGTTTTTGGCTAGTCGGTCTCAATGAGCAGTTCTTC.

This clonotype was seen a few times. The CDR3, as DNA: TGCGCCAGCAGCCTCCGTTTGGCGGGGGGGCGGAACGGGGAGCTGTTTTTT. Encoded protein: CASSLRLAGGRNGELFF. The chain recombines TRBV4-1 with TRBJ2-2, with 9 bases identical to TRBD2. The trim removed 4 bases at V and 7 bases at J, leaving 13 bases unmatched. The CDR3 is made up of 17 amino acids. Germline V lookup: CDR1 MGHRA, CDR2 YSYEKL.

This clonotype was counted a few times. The chain is built from TRBV6-1 and TRBJ1-3; weak D call: TRBD1 (6 bases). The CDR3 is 15 residues long. Trimming stripped 5 bases from V and 5 bases from J, with 16 bases between. Germline-derived CDR1 and CDR2 are MNHNS and SASEGT. CDR3 bases: TGTGCCAGCAGTCTCCCGGGACACCGAAGAAACACCATATATTTT. As protein: CASSLPGHRRNTIYF.

This clonotype occurred a few times. This chain connects TRBV7-3 to TRBJ2-1, with 8 bases matching TRBD2. The CDR3 covers 15 residues. J was trimmed by 6 bases and V by 0 bases; bases with no gene match: 4. Germline assignment: CDR1 SGHTA and CDR2 FQGTGA. CDR3 bases: TGTGCCAGCAGCTTAACAGCGGGAGCAGGCAATGAGCAGTTCTTC. Encoded protein: CASSLTAGAGNEQFF. Variable domain in full (rest from reference TRBV7-3 and TRBJ2-1): GAGVSQTPSNKVTEKGKYVELRCDPISGHTALYWYRQSLGQGPEFLIYFQGTGAADDSGLPNDRFFAVRPEGSVSTLKIQRTERGDSAVYLCASSLTAGAGNEQFFGPGTRLTVL.

V gene TRBV28 combines with J gene TRBJ2-3, with 7 positions matching TRBD2. Germline loops: CDR1 MDHEN, CDR2 SYDVKM. Trimming took 0 bases from V and 0 from J; bases not matched to a gene: 0. CDR3 length: 15 residues. CDR3 in amino acids: CASSLWRGSTDTQYF. The CDR3 nucleotides read TGTGCCAGCAGTTTATGGCGGGGGAGCACAGATACGCAGTATTTT.

This clonotype was counted between two and nine times. This CDR3 is CATKSQGHNEQFF. CDR3 sequence (DNA): TGTGCCACCAAGAGTCAGGGTCACAATGAGCAGTTCTTC. The chain links TRBV6-2 or TRBV6-3 to TRBJ2-1; tentative D call: TRBD1 (5 bases). The CDR3 consists of 13 residues. Trimming removed 10 bases at V and 5 bases at J, with 15 bases between. Looked up from germline, CDR1 is MNHEY and CDR2 is SVGEGT.

Many counts were recorded for this clonotype. This chain joins TRBV4-1 and TRBJ2-7, with D unresolved. The CDR3 runs to 16 residues. Germline CDR1 reads MGHRA; CDR2 reads YSYEKL. The ends were cut back, 1 base at V and 2 bases at J, with 15 bases in the middle. CDR3 coding DNA: TGCGCCAGCAGCCAAGTCTTCATCTGGGGTACCTACGAGCAGTACTTC. Protein product: CASSQVFIWGTYEQYF.

This clonotype appeared a few times. At one boundary the junction diverges from the germline segment, which might be a read error. Here the CDR3 reads CASSLARLVTDTQYF. DNA for the CDR3: TGCGCCAGCAGTTTAGCGAGGCTAGTGACAGATACGCAGTATTTT. The chain combines TRBV12-3 or TRBV12-4 with TRBJ2-3, with a weak D call TRBD2 (5 bases). The CDR3 extends over 15 amino acids.

The chain uses TRBV7-9 and TRBJ1-1; D remains unclear. V lost 1 base to trimming and J lost 4 bases, with 13 bases between them. Germline assignment: CDR1 SEHNR and CDR2 FQNEAQ (reference sequence). The CDR3 totals 15 residues. CDR3 DNA sequence: TGTGCCAGCAGCTTAGACCCCCGGTCGAGCACTGAAGCTTTCTTT. Protein: CASSLDPRSSTEAFF.